This T cell receptor beta chain was documented in a study of blood T cells in healthy people across ages (dated by TCRdb to about 2015). As for the study more broadly: In model experiments, roughly one uniquely barcoded TCR beta cDNA molecule per two T cells was captured by template switching. Four age groups were formed from the donors: young (average approximately 15 years), middle-aged (approximately 42), aged (roughly 59) and long-lived (around 82). To avoid experimental bias, donors of different ages were randomly spread across the sequencing lanes. Using deep sequencing normalized with unique cDNA molecular identifiers, the study measured how TCR beta repertoire diversity changes with age. Using the same blood draw, the study looked at two additional independent replicas of 1 million unique cDNA reads for two donors, one aged 18 to 30 and the other aged 80 or older. Study-wide findings and limitations: Because the CMV infection status of the donors was unknown, age-related changes in expanded clonotypes may potentially have been confounded. Estimates of total diversity based on one million sequenced T cells were considered lower bounds and underestimates. A strong correlation was found between observed TCR beta diversity and the percentage of naive T cells measured by flow cytometry. Compared with the aged group, the long-lived group had more naive CD4+ T cells, fewer expanded clones and increased TCR diversity, suggesting age selection. Since profiling was done on bulk unsorted PBMCs, naive and antigen-experienced compartments could not be conclusively compared. As age increased, observed TCR beta diversity per million T cells dropped in a roughly linear way, and a significant reduction was already evident by age 40.

This clonotype was detected many times. The antigen this receptor binds is unknown. No base qualities exist here, and no much larger clone lies one base off it. The donors were roughly 38 Caucasian individuals from Russia, aged roughly 6 to 100 years, who were systemically healthy. About 10 milliliters of peripheral blood were collected from each donor into EDTA-treated Vacutainer tubes. Ficoll-Paque density-gradient centrifugation was used to isolate PBMCs, with at least 6.5 million per sample. Total RNA, at least 6 micrograms per sample, was extracted from PBMCs with Trizol reagent. The percentages of naive CD45RAhigh/CD27high T cells were determined by flow cytometry on a PBMC aliquot from every donor. CDR1 MNHEY and CDR2 SVGAGI were looked up in the germline V gene. Trimmed from V: 11 bases; trimmed from J: 5 bases; junction bases lacking a gene match: 9. From the cysteine up to the phenylalanine, the CDR3 has a length of 13 residues. Solely the CDR3 DNA is kept, with 39 bases framed from the first base.

Receptor libraries were prepared by 5' RACE. The instrument was an Illumina HiSeq 2500. A second PCR of roughly 7 to 11 cycles was performed with a sample-barcoded 5' primer and a J-beta primer mix. A unique molecular identifier was introduced onto each TCR beta cDNA molecule by a template-switch 5' adaptor carrying 12 random nucleotides. Each sample yielded at least 3 million CDR3-containing paired-end reads. First-strand cDNA was synthesized from all RNA with the Mint cDNA synthesis kit, primed by a TRBC-specific oligonucleotide. After uracil-DNA glycosylase treatment, a first 18-cycle PCR used universal primers M1SS and BC2_uni_R on all cDNA. As for the original processing: For normalization, 1 million high-quality reads were randomly selected from each sample, with every read carrying a distinct molecular identifier. Reads with shared molecular identifiers were discarded instead of being binned into consensus sequences. MiTCR, with a Q25 quality threshold and the strictest error-elimination algorithm, was used for CDR3 identification, clonotype clustering and error correction. A nonparametric unseen species model with Euler transformation was used to estimate lower-bound total TCR beta diversity. TCRdb ran its own pipeline on the public reads, namely fastp trimming at Q25 and MiXCR clone calling, and kept in-frame beta chains. Every CDR3 protein is listed once, alongside the most common genes and DNA of its rows. These V and J calls are TCRdb output, not the study's own analysis. The table for this sample lists hundreds of thousands of distinct CDR3 sequences; less than 35% of them were counted only once. 15% to 18% of the sample is in the top ten clones.

The source of this sequence is a woman older than 75 in good health. The sequencing input was blood. Here the chain combines TRBV6-5 and TRBJ2-1; 7 bases in the middle match TRBD2. The DNA is as follows: TGTGCCGTGTCGCGGGGGACCCACAATGAGCAGTTCTTC. This yields the protein CAVSRGTHNEQFF.